This entry concerns a single TCR beta chain. The sample originates from a study of shared clonotypes between healthy human individuals. An even split of each subset's genomic DNA across several immunoSEQ plates was performed. Profiling relied on immunoSEQ multiplex PCR, and the TCRdb table lists in-frame clones only, not all of them. The sample has roughly 1 million clones; about 75% are singletons. Material: memory CD4+ T cells sorted from blood. Subset indicated: CD45RA-negative fraction. The sequence derives from a man between 18 and 29 years old in good health.

The CDR3 protein is CASSLRQETYEQYF. CDR3 bases: TGTGCCAGCAGCTTGCGACAGGAAACCTACGAGCAGTACTTC. The V and J genes are TRBV5-4 and TRBJ2-7, with a tentative D call TRBD1 (6 bases). This CDR3 spans 14 amino acids. Germline CDR1 and CDR2: SGHNT and YYREEE (reference sequence). V was trimmed by 1 base and J by 2 bases, leaving 10 bases between them.